This T cell receptor (beta chain) was observed in a study of somatic mutations in cytotoxic T cells in rheumatoid arthritis. Study in general: Purity of nearly 100% was reached when some V beta antibody-stained T-cell populations were flow-sorted, including V beta1+ cells sequenced for TCRB.

Points on this clone: Its antigen is undetermined.

The CDR3 runs 15 residues. Trimming removed 5 bases at V and 7 bases at J, with 18 bases between. Germline-derived CDR1 and CDR2 are MNHEY and SVGAGI. Clones were read by immunoSEQ multiplex PCR, and TCRdb kept only the in-frame ones, dropping some. The data hold 4,000 or so clones, with 85% to 95% observed a single time. Findings and limits, study-wide: An age-related increase in CD8+ clonality was seen in rheumatoid arthritis patients but not in healthy controls. It was found that CD8+ T-cell clonality in rheumatoid arthritis patients did not differ significantly from that in age-matched healthy controls.

Sequencing was performed on CD8+ T cells sorted from blood. This sequence originates from a woman aged 55-69 years with rheumatoid arthritis. The V and J genes are TRBV6-5 and TRBJ2-4, with a weak D call TRBD2 (5 bases). In DNA form, the CDR3 reads TGTGCCAGCAGTGTTGAAGCGGCGGCACCCAACATTCAGTACTTC. Translating it yields CASSVEAAAPNIQYF.